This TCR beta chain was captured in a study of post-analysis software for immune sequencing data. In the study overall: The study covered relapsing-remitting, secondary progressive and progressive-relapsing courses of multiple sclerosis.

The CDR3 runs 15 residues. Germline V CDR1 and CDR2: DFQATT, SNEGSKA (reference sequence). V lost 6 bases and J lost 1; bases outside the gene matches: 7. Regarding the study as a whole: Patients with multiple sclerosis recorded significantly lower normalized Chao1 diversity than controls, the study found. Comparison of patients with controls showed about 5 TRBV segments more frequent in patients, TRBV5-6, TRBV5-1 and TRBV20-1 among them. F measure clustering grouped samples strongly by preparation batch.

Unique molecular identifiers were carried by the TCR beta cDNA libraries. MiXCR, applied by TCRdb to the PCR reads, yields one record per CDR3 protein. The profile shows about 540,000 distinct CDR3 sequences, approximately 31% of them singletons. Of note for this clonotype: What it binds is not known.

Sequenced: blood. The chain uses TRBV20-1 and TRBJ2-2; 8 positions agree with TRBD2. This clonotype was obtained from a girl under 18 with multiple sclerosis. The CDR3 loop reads CSASRTSQNTGELFF. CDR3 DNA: TGCAGTGCCTCCCGGACTAGCCAGAACACCGGGGAGCTGTTTTTT.